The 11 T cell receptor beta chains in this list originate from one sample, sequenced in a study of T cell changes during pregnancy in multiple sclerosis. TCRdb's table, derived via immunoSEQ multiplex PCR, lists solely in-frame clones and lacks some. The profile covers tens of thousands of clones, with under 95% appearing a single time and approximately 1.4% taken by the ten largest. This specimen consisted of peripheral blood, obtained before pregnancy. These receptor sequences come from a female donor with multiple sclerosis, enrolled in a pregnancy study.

The CDR3 DNA is TGTGCCAGCAGTGAGCGGCGTGATACGCAGTATTTT. The encoded protein is CASSERRDTQYF. The genes are TRBV2 and TRBJ2-3; D is unclear. The CDR3 is 12 residues long. V was shortened by 3 bases and J by 6 bases, with 7 bases between the two germline ends. Germline CDR1 reads SNHLY; CDR2 reads FYNNEI.

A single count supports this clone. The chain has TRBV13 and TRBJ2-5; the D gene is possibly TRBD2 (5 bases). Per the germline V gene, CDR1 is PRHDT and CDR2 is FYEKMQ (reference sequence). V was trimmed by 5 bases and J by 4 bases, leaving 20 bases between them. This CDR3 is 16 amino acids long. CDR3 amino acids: CASSHPSGEGGETQYF. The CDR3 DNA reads TGTGCCAGCAGCCACCCTTCCGGGGAAGGTGGAGAGACCCAGTACTTC.

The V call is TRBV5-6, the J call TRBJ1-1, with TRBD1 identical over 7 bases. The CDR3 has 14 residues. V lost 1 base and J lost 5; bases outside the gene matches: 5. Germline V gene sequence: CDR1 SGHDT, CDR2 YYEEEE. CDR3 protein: CASSLLSGGTEAFF. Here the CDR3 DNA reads TGTGCCAGCAGCTTGTTGTCAGGGGGGACTGAAGCTTTCTTT.

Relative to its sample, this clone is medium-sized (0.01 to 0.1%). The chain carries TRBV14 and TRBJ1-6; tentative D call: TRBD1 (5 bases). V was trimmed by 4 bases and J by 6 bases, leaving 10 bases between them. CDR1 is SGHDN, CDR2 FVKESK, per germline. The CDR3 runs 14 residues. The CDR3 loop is CASSPGLINSPLHF. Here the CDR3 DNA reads TGTGCCAGCAGCCCGGGACTGATTAATTCACCCCTCCACTTT.

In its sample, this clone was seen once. The CDR3 region is CASKEAGGYKAYNEQFF. CDR3 nucleotides: TGTGCCAGCAAAGAAGCGGGGGGGTATAAAGCCTACAATGAGCAGTTCTTC. V and J are TRBV2 and TRBJ2-1; TRBD2 agrees at 10 bases. Germline values: CDR1 SNHLY, CDR2 FYNNEI. V lost 7 bases, J lost 2 bases, and 11 bases stayed unmatched. This CDR3 is 17 amino acids long.

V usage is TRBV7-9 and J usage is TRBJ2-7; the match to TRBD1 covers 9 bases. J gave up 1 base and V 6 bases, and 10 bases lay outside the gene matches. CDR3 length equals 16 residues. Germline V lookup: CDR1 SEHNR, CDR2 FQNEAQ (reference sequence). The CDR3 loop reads CASSQGGDRESYEQYF. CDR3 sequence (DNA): TGTGCCAGCAGTCAGGGAGGGGACAGGGAATCCTACGAGCAGTACTTC.

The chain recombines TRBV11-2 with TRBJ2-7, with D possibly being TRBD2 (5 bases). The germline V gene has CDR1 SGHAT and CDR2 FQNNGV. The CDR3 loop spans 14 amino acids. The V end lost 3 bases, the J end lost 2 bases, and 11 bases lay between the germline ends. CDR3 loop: CASSFGLGAYEQYF. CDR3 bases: TGTGCCAGCAGCTTTGGTCTGGGAGCCTACGAGCAGTACTTC.

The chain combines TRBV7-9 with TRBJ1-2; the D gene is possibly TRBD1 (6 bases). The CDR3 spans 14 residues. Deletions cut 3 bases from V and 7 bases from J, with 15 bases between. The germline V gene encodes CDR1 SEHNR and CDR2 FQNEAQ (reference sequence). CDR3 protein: CASSFRGGMSGYTF. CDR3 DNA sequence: TGTGCCAGCAGCTTCAGGGGTGGTATGAGTGGCTACACCTTC.

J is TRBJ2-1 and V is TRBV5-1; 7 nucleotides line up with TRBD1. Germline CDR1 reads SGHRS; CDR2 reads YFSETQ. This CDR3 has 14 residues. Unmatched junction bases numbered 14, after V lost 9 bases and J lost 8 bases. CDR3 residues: CATTRGQPGDEQFF. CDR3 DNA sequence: TGCGCCACTACCCGGGGACAGCCTGGAGATGAGCAGTTCTTC.

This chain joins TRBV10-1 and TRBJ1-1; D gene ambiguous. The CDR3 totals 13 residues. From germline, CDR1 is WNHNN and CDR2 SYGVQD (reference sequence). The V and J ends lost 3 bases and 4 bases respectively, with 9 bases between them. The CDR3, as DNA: TGCGCCAGCAGTGATCCAGGATTCACTGAAGCTTTCTTT. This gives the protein CASSDPGFTEAFF.

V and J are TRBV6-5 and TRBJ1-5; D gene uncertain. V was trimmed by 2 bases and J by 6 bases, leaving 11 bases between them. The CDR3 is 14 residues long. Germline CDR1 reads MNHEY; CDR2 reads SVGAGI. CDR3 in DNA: TGTGCCAGCAGTTACGGAGGGTTTGGTCAGCCCCAGCATTTT. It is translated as CASSYGGFGQPQHF.